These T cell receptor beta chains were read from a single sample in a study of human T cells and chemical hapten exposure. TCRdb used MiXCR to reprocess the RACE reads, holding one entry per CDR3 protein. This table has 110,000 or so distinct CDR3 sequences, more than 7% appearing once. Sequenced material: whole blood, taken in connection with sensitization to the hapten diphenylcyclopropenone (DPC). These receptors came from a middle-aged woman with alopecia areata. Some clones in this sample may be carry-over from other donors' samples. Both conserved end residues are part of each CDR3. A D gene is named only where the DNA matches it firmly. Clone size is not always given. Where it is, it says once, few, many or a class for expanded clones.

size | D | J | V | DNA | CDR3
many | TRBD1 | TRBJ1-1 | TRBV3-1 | TGTGCCAGCAGCCCCCCCGGGACAGGTTTGAACACTGAAGCTTTCTTT | CASSPPGTGLNTEAFF
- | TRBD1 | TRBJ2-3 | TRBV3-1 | TGTGCCAGCAGCCAACAGAGGACAGGGTGGGCAGATACGCAGTATTTT | CASSQQRTGWADTQYF
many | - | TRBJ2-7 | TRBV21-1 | TGTGCCAGCAGCACGCTCTTGGGGAGCGGTTTTACCTACGAGCAGTACTTC | CASSTLLGSGFTYEQYF
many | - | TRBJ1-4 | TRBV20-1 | TGCAGTGCTCTCGGGGGCTCTAATGAAAAACTGTTTTTT | CSALGGSNEKLFF
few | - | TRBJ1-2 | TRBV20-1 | TGCAGTGCTAGGGGGGCGCAGAACTATGGCTACACCTTC | CSARGAQNYGYTF
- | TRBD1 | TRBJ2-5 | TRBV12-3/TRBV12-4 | TGTGCCAGCAGTTCGACAGGGGGACAAGAGACCCAGTACTTC | CASSSTGGQETQYF
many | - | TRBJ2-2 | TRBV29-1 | TGCAGCGTTGACCCTCATCAGACCGGGGAGCTGTTTTTT | CSVDPHQTGELFF
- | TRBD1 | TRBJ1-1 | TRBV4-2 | TGTGCCAGCACCCGGGACAGCCAGAACACTGAAGCTTTCTTT | CASTRDSQNTEAFF
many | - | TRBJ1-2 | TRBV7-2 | TGTGCCAGCAGCCCAAAGACAGGTTCTATTCCTTATGGCTACACCTTC | CASSPKTGSIPYGYTF
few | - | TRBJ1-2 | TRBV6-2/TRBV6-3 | TGTGCCAGCAGGACCGGCGGCTATGGCTACACCTTC | CASRTGGYGYTF
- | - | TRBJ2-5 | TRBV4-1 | TGCGCCAGCAGCCAAGATAGGGGGACCCAGTACTTC | CASSQDRGTQYF